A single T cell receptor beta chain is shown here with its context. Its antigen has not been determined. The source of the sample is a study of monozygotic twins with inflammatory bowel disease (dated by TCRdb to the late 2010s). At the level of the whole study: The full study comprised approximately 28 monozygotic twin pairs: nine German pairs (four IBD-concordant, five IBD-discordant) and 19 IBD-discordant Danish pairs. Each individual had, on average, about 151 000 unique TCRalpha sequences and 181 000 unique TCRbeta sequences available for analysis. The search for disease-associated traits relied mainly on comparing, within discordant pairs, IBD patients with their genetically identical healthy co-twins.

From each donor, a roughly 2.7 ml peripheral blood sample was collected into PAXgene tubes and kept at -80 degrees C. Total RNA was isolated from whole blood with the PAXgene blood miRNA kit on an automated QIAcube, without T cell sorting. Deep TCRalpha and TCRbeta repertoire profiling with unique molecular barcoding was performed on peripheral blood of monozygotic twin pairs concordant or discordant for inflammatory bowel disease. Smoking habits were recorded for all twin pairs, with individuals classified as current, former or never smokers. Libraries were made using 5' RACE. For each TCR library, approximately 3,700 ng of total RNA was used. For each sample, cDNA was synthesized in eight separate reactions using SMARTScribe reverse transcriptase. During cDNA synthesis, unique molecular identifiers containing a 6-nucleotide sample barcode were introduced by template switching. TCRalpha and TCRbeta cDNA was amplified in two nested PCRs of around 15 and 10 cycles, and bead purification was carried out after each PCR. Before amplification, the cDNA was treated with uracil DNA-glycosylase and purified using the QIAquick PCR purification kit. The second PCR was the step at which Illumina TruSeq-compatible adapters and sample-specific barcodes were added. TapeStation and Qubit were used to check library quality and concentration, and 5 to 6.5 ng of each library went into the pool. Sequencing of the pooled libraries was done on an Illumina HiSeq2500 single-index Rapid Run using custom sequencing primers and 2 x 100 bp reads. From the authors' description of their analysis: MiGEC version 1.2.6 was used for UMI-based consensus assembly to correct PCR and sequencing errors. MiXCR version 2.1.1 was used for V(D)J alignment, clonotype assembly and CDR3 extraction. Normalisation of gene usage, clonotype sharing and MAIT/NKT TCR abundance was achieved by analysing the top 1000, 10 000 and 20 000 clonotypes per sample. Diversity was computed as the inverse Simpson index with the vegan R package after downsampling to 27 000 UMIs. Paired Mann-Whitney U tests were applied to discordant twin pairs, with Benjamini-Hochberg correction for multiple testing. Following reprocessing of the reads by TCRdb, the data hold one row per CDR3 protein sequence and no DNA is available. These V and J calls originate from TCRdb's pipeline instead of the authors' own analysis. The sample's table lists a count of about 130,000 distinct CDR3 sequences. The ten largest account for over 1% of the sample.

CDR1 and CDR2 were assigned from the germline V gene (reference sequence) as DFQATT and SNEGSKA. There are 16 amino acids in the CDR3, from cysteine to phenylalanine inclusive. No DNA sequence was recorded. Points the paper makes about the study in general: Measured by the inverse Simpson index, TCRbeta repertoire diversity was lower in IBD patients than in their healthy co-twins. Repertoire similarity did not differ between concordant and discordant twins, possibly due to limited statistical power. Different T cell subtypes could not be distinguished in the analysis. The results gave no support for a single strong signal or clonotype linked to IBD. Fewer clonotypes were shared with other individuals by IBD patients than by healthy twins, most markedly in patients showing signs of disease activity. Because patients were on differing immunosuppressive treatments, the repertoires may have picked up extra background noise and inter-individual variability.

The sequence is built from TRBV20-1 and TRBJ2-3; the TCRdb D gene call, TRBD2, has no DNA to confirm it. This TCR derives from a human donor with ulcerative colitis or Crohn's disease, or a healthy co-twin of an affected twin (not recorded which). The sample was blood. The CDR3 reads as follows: CSARVLTSGRRDTQYF.